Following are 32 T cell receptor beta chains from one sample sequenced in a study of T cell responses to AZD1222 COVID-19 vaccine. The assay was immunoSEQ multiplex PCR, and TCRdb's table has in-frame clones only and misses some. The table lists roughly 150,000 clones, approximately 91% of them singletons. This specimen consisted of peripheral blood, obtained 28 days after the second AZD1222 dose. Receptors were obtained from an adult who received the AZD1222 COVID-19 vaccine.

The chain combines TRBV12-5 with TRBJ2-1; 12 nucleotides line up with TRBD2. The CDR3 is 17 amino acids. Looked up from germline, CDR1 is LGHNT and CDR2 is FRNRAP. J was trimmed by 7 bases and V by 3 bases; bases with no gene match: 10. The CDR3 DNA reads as TGTGCTAGTGGTTTTTCCCGCCAACTAGCGGGAGGTAATGAGCAGTTCTTC. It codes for CASGFSRQLAGGNEQFF.

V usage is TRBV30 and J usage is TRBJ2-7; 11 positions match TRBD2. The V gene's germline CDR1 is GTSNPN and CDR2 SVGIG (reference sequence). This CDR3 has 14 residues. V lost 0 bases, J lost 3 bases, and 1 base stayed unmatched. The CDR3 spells CAWSVGTSGYEQYF. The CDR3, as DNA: TGTGCCTGGAGTGTTGGGACTAGCGGCTACGAGCAGTACTTC.

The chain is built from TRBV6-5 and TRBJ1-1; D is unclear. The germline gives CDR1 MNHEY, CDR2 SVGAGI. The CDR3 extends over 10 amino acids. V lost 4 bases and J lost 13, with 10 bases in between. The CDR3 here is CASSSLPGFF. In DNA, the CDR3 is TGTGCCAGCAGTTCGCTCCCAGGTTTCTTT.

The CDR3 protein is CASSSGPASYNEQFF. DNA of the CDR3: TGTGCCAGCAGTTCAGGGCCTGCCTCCTACAATGAGCAGTTCTTC. The gene calls are TRBV6-6 and TRBJ2-1; D perhaps matches TRBD1 (5 bases). CDR3 length equals 15 residues. Trimming cost V 4 bases and J 0 bases, with 10 bases left between them. The germline V gene encodes CDR1 MNHNY and CDR2 SVGAGI (reference sequence).

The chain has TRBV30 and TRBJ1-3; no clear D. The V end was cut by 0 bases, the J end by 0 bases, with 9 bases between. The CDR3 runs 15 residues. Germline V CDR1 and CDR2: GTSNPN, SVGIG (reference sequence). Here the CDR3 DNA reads TGTGCCTGGAGTGTACCACGCCACTCTGGAAACACCATATATTTT. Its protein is CAWSVPRHSGNTIYF. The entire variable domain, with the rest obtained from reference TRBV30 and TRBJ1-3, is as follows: SQTIHQWPATLVQPVGSPLSLECTVEGTSNPNLYWYRQAAGRGLQLLFYSVGIGQISSEVPQNLSASRPQDRQFILSSKKLLLSDSGFYLCAWSVPRHSGNTIYFGEGSWLTVV.

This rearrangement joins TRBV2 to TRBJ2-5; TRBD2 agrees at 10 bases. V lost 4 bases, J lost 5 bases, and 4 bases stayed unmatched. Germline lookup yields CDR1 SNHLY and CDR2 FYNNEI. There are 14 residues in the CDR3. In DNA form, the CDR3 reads TGTGCCAGCAGTGCTAGCGGGAGCCGGGAGACCCAGTACTTC. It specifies CASSASGSRETQYF.

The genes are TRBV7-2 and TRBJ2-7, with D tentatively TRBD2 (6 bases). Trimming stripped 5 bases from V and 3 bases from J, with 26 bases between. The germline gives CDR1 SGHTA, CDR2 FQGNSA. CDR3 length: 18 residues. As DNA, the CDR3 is TGTGCCAGCAGCGAACCGGTAGGAGGTAGCGGATCTTACTACGAGCAGTACTTC. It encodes CASSEPVGGSGSYYEQYF.

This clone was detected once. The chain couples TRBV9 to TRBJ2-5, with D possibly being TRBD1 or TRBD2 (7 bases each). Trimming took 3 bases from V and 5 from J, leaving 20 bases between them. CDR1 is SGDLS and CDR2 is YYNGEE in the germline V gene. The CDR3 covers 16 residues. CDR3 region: CASSANSGGGSETQYF. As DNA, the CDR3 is TGTGCCAGCAGCGCCAACTCAGGGGGGGGTAGTGAGACCCAGTACTTC.

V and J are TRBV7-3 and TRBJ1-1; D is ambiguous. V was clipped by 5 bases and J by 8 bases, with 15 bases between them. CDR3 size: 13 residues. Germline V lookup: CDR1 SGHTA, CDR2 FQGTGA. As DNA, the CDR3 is TGTGCCAGCAGCGCCGCACAGCGGTCCGAAGCTTTCTTT. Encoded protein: CASSAAQRSEAFF.

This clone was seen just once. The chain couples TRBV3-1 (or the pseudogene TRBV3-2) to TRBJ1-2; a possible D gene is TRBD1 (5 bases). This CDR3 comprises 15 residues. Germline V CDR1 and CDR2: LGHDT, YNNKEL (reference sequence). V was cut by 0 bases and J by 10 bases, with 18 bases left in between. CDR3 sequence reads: CASSQDVGRGFAYTF. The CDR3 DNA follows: TGTGCCAGCAGCCAAGATGTTGGGAGGGGCTTTGCCTACACCTTC.

The CDR3: CAWRGQGVTEAFF. The DNA of the CDR3 is TGTGCCTGGAGGGGACAGGGGGTCACTGAAGCTTTCTTT. This sequence joins TRBV30 and TRBJ1-1; 11 bases align to TRBD1. CDR3 length equals 13 residues. With V trimmed by 3 bases and J by 4 bases, 1 base remained unmatched. Per the germline V gene, CDR1 is GTSNPN and CDR2 is SVGIG (reference sequence).

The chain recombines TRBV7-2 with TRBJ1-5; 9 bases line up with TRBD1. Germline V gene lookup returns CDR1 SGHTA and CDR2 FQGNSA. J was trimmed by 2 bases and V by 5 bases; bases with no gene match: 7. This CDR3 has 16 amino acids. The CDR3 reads CASSDTGGVGNQPQHF. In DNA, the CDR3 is TGTGCCAGCAGCGACACAGGGGGCGTTGGCAATCAGCCCCAGCATTTT.

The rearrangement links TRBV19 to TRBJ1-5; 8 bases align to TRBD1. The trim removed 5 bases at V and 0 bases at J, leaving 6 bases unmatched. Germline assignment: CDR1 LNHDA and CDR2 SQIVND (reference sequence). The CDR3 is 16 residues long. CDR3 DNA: TGTGCCAGTAGTGTCCAGGGGGCCCCTAGCAATCAGCCCCAGCATTTT. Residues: CASSVQGAPSNQPQHF.

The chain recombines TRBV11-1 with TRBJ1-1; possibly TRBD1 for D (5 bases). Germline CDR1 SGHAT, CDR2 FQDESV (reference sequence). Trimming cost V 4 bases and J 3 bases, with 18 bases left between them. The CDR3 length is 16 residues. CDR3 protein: CASSSRGDQGDTEAFF. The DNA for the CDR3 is TGTGCCAGCAGCTCGCGTGGGGATCAGGGAGACACTGAAGCTTTCTTT. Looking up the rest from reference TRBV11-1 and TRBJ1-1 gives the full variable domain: EAEVAQSPRYKITEKSQAVAFWCDPISGHATLYWYRQILGQGPELLVQFQDESVVDDSQLPKDRFSAERLKGVDSTLKIQPAELGDSAMYLCASSSRGDQGDTEAFFGQGTRLTVV.

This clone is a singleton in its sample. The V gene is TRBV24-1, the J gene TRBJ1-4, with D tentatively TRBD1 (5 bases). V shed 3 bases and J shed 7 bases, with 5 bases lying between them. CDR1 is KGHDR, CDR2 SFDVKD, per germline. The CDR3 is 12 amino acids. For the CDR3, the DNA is TGTGCCACCAGTGATAGGGGTGAAAAACTGTTTTTT. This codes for CATSDRGEKLFF.

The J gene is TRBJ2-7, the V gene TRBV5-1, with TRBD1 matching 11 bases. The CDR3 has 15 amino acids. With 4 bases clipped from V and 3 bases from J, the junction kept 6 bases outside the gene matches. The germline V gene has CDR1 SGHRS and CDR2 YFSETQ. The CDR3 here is CASSRTGQGGYEQYF. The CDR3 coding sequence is TGCGCCAGCAGCCGTACGGGACAGGGGGGCTACGAGCAGTACTTC. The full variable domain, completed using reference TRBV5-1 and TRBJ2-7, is KAGVTQTPRYLIKTRGQQVTLSCSPISGHRSVSWYQQTPGQGLQFLFEYFSETQRNKGNFPGRFSGRQFSNSRSEMNVSTLELGDSALYLCASSRTGQGGYEQYFGPGTRLTVT.

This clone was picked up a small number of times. The CDR3 DNA follows: TGTGCCAGCAGCGTACTGGGAGCCGTCTCCTACAATGAGCAGTTCTTC. Amino acids: CASSVLGAVSYNEQFF. The chain combines TRBV9 with TRBJ2-1; the D gene is possibly TRBD2 (5 bases). Germline V gives CDR1 SGDLS, CDR2 YYNGEE. Trimming removed 1 base from V and 0 bases from J, with 11 bases in between. The CDR3 runs 16 residues.

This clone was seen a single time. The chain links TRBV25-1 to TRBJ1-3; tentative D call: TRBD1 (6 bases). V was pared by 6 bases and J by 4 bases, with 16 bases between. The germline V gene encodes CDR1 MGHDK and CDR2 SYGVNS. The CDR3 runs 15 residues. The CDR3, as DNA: TGTGCCAGCAGGGCACCCGGGACACAGGGAAACACCATATATTTT. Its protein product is CASRAPGTQGNTIYF.

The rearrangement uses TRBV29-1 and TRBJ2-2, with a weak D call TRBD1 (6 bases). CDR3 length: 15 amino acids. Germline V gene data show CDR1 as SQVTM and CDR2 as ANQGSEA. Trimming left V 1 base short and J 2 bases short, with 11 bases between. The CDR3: CSVEVGTSNTGELFF. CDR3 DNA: TGCAGCGTTGAAGTTGGGACAAGTAACACCGGGGAGCTGTTTTTT.

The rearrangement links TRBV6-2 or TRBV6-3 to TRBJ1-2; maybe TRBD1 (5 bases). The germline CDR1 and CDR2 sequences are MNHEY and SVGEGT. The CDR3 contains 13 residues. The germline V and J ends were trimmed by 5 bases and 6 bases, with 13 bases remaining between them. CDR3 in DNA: TGTGCCAGCAGTGCCTCAGGGTTACATGGCTACACCTTC. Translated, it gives CASSASGLHGYTF.

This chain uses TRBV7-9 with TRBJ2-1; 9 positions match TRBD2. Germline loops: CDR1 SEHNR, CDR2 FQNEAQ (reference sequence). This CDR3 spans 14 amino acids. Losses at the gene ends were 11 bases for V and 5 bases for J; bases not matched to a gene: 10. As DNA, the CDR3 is TGTGCCTCAATTAGCGGGAGTCTTAACAATGAGCAGTTCTTC. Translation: CASISGSLNNEQFF.

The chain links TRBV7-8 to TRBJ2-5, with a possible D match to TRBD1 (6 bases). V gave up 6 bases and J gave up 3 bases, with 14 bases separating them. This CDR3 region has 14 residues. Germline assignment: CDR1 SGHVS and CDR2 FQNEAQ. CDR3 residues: CASSRGRTEETQYF. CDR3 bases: TGTGCCAGCAGTCGAGGTAGGACAGAAGAGACCCAGTACTTC.

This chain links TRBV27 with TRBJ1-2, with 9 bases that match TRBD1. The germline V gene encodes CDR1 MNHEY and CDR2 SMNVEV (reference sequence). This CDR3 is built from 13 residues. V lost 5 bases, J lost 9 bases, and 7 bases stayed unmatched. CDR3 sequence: CASSPRTGERYTF. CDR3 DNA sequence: TGTGCCAGCAGTCCCCGGACAGGGGAACGCTACACCTTC.

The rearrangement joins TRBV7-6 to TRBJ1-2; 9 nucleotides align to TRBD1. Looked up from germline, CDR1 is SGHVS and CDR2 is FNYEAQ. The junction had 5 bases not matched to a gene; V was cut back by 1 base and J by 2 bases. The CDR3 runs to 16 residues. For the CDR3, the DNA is TGTGCCAGCAGCTTAGGGACAGGGGAAAGGAACTATGGCTACACCTTC. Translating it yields CASSLGTGERNYGYTF.

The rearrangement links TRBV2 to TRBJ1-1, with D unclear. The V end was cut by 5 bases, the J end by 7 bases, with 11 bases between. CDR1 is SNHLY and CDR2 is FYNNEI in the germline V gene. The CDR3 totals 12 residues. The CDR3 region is CASSKTDVEAFF. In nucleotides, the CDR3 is TGTGCCAGCAGTAAAACAGACGTTGAAGCTTTCTTT.

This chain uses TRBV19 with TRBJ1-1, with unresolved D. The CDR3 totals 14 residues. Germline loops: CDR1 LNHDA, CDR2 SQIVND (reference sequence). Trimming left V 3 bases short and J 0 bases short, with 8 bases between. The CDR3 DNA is TGTGCCAGTAGTATGAATGACATGAACACTGAAGCTTTCTTT. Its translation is CASSMNDMNTEAFF.

The CDR3 region is CASSLVSGGDQPQHF. CDR3 bases: TGCGCCAGCAGCTTGGTAAGTGGAGGGGACCAGCCCCAGCATTTT. The rearrangement links TRBV5-1 to TRBJ1-5, with a weak D call TRBD1 (5 bases). The germline V gene encodes CDR1 SGHRS and CDR2 YFSETQ. With 0 bases removed from V and 7 bases from J, the gap between germline ends came to 14 bases. The CDR3 loop spans 15 amino acids.

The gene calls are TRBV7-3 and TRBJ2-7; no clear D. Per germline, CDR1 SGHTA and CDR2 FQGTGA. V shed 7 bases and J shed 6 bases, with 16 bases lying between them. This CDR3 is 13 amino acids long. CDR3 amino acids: CASMDGTIGEQYF. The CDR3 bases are TGTGCCAGCATGGACGGCACCATAGGCGAGCAGTACTTC.

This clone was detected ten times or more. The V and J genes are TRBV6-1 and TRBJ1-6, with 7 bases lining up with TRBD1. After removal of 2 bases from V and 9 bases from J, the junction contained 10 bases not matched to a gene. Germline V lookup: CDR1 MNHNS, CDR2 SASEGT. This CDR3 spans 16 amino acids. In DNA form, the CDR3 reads TGTGCCAGCAGTGAACGAGTAGGGGGCAGCGGTTCACCCCTCCACTTT. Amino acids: CASSERVGGSGSPLHF.

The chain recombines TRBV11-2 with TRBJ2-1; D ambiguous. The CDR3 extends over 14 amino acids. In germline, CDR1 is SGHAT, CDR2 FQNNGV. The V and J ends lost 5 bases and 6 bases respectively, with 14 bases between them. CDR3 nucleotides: TGTGCCAGCAGCCCCCTAGTCGGCCTCAATGAGCAGTTCTTC. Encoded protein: CASSPLVGLNEQFF.

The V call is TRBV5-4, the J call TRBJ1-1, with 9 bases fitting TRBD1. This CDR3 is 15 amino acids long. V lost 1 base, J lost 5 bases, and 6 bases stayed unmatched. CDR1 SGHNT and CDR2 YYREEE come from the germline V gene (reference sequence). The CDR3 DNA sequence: TGTGCCAGCAGCTTGTTGGGGACAGGGAGAACTGAAGCTTTCTTT. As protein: CASSLLGTGRTEAFF.

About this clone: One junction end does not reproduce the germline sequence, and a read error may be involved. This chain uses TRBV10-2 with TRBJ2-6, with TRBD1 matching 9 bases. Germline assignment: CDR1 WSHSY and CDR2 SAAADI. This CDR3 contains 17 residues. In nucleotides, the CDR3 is TGCGCCACCAGTCGGTCGGGACAGGGCTCTGGGGCCAACGTCCTGACTTTC. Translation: CATSRSGQGSGANVLTF.